The source of this T cell receptor (beta chain) is a study of early T cells in non-severe SARS-CoV-2 infection. Looking at the study overall: Sequencing was performed on bulk RNA from unsorted whole blood, leaving chains unpaired.

MiXCR, applied by TCRdb to the 5' RACE reads, yields one record per CDR3 protein. The sample has under 95,000 distinct CDR3 sequences, more than 10% seen once. The germline gives CDR1 MGHDK, CDR2 SYGVNS. V was clipped by 4 bases and J by 4 bases, with 2 bases between them. The CDR3 loop spans 12 amino acids. This clonotype has a handful of counts. The sequence came from an adult who was a healthcare worker with PCR-confirmed SARS-CoV-2 infection or an uninfected control (not recorded which). The material sequenced was whole blood. V gene TRBV25-1 combines with J gene TRBJ1-6, with no clear D. The CDR3 DNA reads TGTGCCAGCAGTGGGTATAATTCACCCCTCCACTTT. As protein: CASSGYNSPLHF. Full variable domain (remainder filled in from reference TRBV25-1 and TRBJ1-6): EADIYQTPRYLVIGTGKKITLECSQTMGHDKMYWYQQDPGMELHLIHYSYGVNSTEKGDLSSESTVSRIRTEHFPLTLESARPSHTSQYLCASSGYNSPLHFGNGTRLTVT.